The rows below give T cell receptor beta chains drawn from one sample of a study of shared clonotypes between healthy human individuals. Sequencing was performed with immunoSEQ multiplex PCR; in TCRdb, only in-frame clones are kept and a portion is missing. The sample lists roughly 1,000,000 clones, around three quarters occurring once. Sequenced input: memory CD4+ T cells from PBMCs. The source of these receptors is a man between 18 and 35 years old in good health. Some clones in this sample may be carry-over from other donors' samples. CDR3s include the opening cysteine and the closing phenylalanine or tryptophan. D genes are given only for firm matches. Expanded clones are given a class, and other clones once, few, many or no size at all.

v_call: TRBV11-2; j_call: TRBJ1-1; d_call: .; clone_size: .; cdr3_aa: CASSSLLNTEAFF; cdr3_nt: TGTGCCAGCAGCTCTCTACTGAACACTGAAGCTTTCTTT
v_call: TRBV5-1; j_call: TRBJ2-5; d_call: .; clone_size: .; cdr3_aa: CASSPLGTGETQYF; cdr3_nt: TGCGCCAGCAGCCCGCTGGGGACGGGGGAGACCCAGTACTTC
v_call: TRBV4-1; j_call: TRBJ2-2; d_call: TRBD2; clone_size: .; cdr3_aa: CASREGLGNTGELFF; cdr3_nt: TGCGCCAGCAGGGAGGGACTAGGAAACACCGGGGAGCTGTTTTTT
v_call: TRBV5-5; j_call: TRBJ1-1; d_call: .; clone_size: .; cdr3_aa: CASSLSGQNTEAFF; cdr3_nt: TGTGCCAGCAGCTTGTCGGGACAGAACACTGAAGCTTTCTTT
v_call: TRBV5-1; j_call: TRBJ1-1; d_call: .; clone_size: .; cdr3_aa: CASRGTTMNTEAFF; cdr3_nt: TGCGCCAGCAGGGGGACCACCATGAACACTGAAGCTTTCTTT
v_call: TRBV7-9; j_call: TRBJ2-1; d_call: TRBD2; clone_size: once; cdr3_aa: CASSSASGRADHLIQFF; cdr3_nt: TGTGCCAGCAGCTCCGCTAGCGGGAGGGCCGACCATTTAATCCAGTTCTTC
v_call: TRBV7-2; j_call: TRBJ2-5; d_call: .; clone_size: .; cdr3_aa: CASSLASARGTETQYF; cdr3_nt: TGTGCCAGCAGCTTAGCTTCGGCCAGGGGCACGGAGACCCAGTACTTC
v_call: TRBV29-1; j_call: TRBJ1-1; d_call: TRBD1; clone_size: many; cdr3_aa: CSAGTGWGMGTEAFF; cdr3_nt: TGCAGCGCGGGGACAGGGTGGGGGATGGGCACTGAAGCTTTCTTT
v_call: TRBV5-6; j_call: TRBJ1-5; d_call: TRBD1; clone_size: .; cdr3_aa: CASSKGTGSSNQPQHF; cdr3_nt: TGTGCCAGCAGCAAAGGGACAGGGTCGAGCAATCAGCCCCAGCATTTT
v_call: TRBV29-1; j_call: TRBJ2-1; d_call: .; clone_size: .; cdr3_aa: CSAGGGTRTSQFF; cdr3_nt: TGCAGCGCTGGAGGGGGGACTCGAACCTCGCAGTTCTTC
v_call: TRBV28; j_call: TRBJ1-2; d_call: .; clone_size: .; cdr3_aa: CASRDAGGYTF; cdr3_nt: TGTGCCAGCAGGGACGCGGGCGGCTACACCTTC
v_call: TRBV28; j_call: TRBJ1-2; d_call: .; clone_size: once; cdr3_aa: CASTQGGLSYGYTF; cdr3_nt: TGTGCCAGCACCCAGGGAGGGTTGAGCTATGGCTACACCTTC
v_call: TRBV9; j_call: TRBJ2-1; d_call: TRBD2; clone_size: .; cdr3_aa: CASSVGGGTSYNEQFF; cdr3_nt: TGTGCCAGCAGCGTTGGCGGGGGGACATCCTACAATGAGCAGTTCTTC
v_call: TRBV4-3; j_call: TRBJ2-7; d_call: .; clone_size: .; cdr3_aa: CASSQDPYPQKSSYEQYF; cdr3_nt: TGCGCCAGCAGCCAAGATCCCTACCCCCAAAAGTCCTCCTACGAGCAGTACTTC
v_call: TRBV2; j_call: TRBJ1-4; d_call: .; clone_size: .; cdr3_aa: CASSRPAKGKLFF; cdr3_nt: TGTGCCAGCAGTCGGCCCGCGAAGGGAAAACTGTTTTTT
v_call: TRBV11-3; j_call: TRBJ2-2; d_call: .; clone_size: .; cdr3_aa: CASSLEEGGELFF; cdr3_nt: TGTGCCAGCAGCTTAGAGGAGGGCGGGGAGCTGTTTTTT
v_call: TRBV7-3; j_call: TRBJ1-1; d_call: .; clone_size: .; cdr3_aa: CASSLTSHSPEAFF; cdr3_nt: TGTGCCAGCAGCTTAACATCGCACAGCCCTGAAGCTTTCTTT
v_call: TRBV7-3; j_call: TRBJ2-3; d_call: .; clone_size: few; cdr3_aa: CASSFPGDTQYF; cdr3_nt: TGTGCCAGCAGCTTCCCCGGAGATACGCAGTATTTT
v_call: TRBV28; j_call: TRBJ1-6; d_call: .; clone_size: .; cdr3_aa: CASSLSRGKNSPLHF; cdr3_nt: TGTGCCAGCAGCCTTAGCCGGGGGAAGAATTCACCCCTCCACTTT
v_call: TRBV5-4; j_call: TRBJ1-3; d_call: .; clone_size: .; cdr3_aa: CASSFGDGLSGNTIYF; cdr3_nt: TGTGCCAGCAGCTTCGGCGACGGACTCTCTGGAAACACCATATATTTT
v_call: TRBV9; j_call: TRBJ2-6; d_call: .; clone_size: .; cdr3_aa: CASSVAPSGANVLTF; cdr3_nt: TGTGCCAGCAGCGTAGCCCCTTCTGGGGCCAACGTCCTGACTTTC
v_call: TRBV15; j_call: TRBJ2-7; d_call: TRBD2; clone_size: once; cdr3_aa: CATSRGLAGGPSYEQYF; cdr3_nt: TGTGCCACCAGCAGAGGACTAGCGGGAGGACCATCCTACGAGCAGTACTTC
v_call: TRBV7-3; j_call: TRBJ2-2; d_call: .; clone_size: .; cdr3_aa: CASSFPGGELFF; cdr3_nt: TGTGCCAGCAGCTTTCCCGGCGGGGAGCTGTTTTTT
v_call: TRBV15; j_call: TRBJ2-7; d_call: TRBD2; clone_size: once; cdr3_aa: CATSSRDYYYEKQYF; cdr3_nt: TGTGCCACCAGCAGCCGGGACTACTACTACGAGAAGCAGTACTTC
v_call: TRBV5-1; j_call: TRBJ2-6; d_call: .; clone_size: .; cdr3_aa: CASSFLSGANVLTF; cdr3_nt: TGCGCCAGCAGCTTTCTCTCTGGGGCCAACGTCCTGACTTTC
v_call: TRBV28; j_call: TRBJ1-5; d_call: .; clone_size: .; cdr3_aa: CASSLLNRGEWRPQHF; cdr3_nt: TGTGCCAGCAGTTTATTGAATCGGGGGGAGTGGCGGCCCCAGCATTTT
v_call: TRBV10-2; j_call: TRBJ2-7; d_call: TRBD2; clone_size: .; cdr3_aa: CASIQTSGTYEQYF; cdr3_nt: TGCGCCAGCATCCAGACTAGCGGGACCTACGAGCAGTACTTC
v_call: TRBV6-6; j_call: TRBJ2-1; d_call: .; clone_size: .; cdr3_aa: CASRKPGLRGDEQFF; cdr3_nt: TGTGCCAGCAGAAAACCGGGACTGCGCGGGGATGAGCAGTTCTTC
v_call: TRBV19; j_call: TRBJ1-1; d_call: .; clone_size: few; cdr3_aa: CASAQNTEAFF; cdr3_nt: TGTGCCAGCGCCCAGAACACTGAAGCTTTCTTT
v_call: TRBV28; j_call: TRBJ2-2; d_call: .; clone_size: .; cdr3_aa: CASSFSQGWTGELFF; cdr3_nt: TGTGCCAGCAGTTTTTCCCAGGGTTGGACCGGGGAGCTGTTTTTT
v_call: TRBV28; j_call: TRBJ1-1; d_call: TRBD1; clone_size: many; cdr3_aa: CASRFDRASTEAFF; cdr3_nt: TGTGCCAGCAGATTCGACAGGGCCTCCACTGAAGCTTTCTTT
v_call: TRBV6-1; j_call: TRBJ2-1; d_call: .; clone_size: .; cdr3_aa: CASSVQSGTQGEQFF; cdr3_nt: TGTGCCAGCAGTGTTCAGAGCGGAACACAGGGTGAGCAGTTCTTC
v_call: TRBV7-2; j_call: TRBJ2-6; d_call: TRBD1; clone_size: .; cdr3_aa: CASSLAGQGAGANVLTF; cdr3_nt: TGTGCCAGCAGCTTAGCAGGACAGGGCGCCGGGGCCAACGTCCTGACTTTC
v_call: TRBV7-2; j_call: TRBJ2-3; d_call: TRBD2; clone_size: once; cdr3_aa: CASSLGGRARADTQYF; cdr3_nt: TGTGCCAGCAGCTTAGGGGGGAGGGCCCGGGCAGATACGCAGTATTTT
v_call: TRBV5-6; j_call: TRBJ2-1; d_call: TRBD2; clone_size: .; cdr3_aa: CASKNSGRGQFF; cdr3_nt: TGTGCCAGCAAAAATAGCGGGAGGGGGCAGTTCTTC
v_call: TRBV15; j_call: TRBJ2-1; d_call: .; clone_size: few; cdr3_aa: CATSRGYAPDNEQFF; cdr3_nt: TGTGCCACCAGCAGAGGCTACGCGCCAGACAATGAGCAGTTCTTC
v_call: TRBV5-1; j_call: TRBJ1-2; d_call: TRBD1; clone_size: .; cdr3_aa: CASSTSTGGVSYGYTF; cdr3_nt: TGCGCCAGCAGCACCTCGACAGGGGGCGTCTCCTATGGCTACACCTTC
v_call: TRBV7-2; j_call: TRBJ2-1; d_call: TRBD2; clone_size: .; cdr3_aa: CASSSPSGGVLDEQFF; cdr3_nt: TGTGCCAGCAGCTCCCCTAGCGGAGGAGTATTGGATGAGCAGTTCTTC
v_call: TRBV18; j_call: TRBJ2-1; d_call: TRBD1; clone_size: .; cdr3_aa: CASSPRDSSYNEQFF; cdr3_nt: TGTGCCAGCTCACCAAGGGACAGCTCCTACAATGAGCAGTTCTTC
v_call: TRBV28; j_call: TRBJ2-5; d_call: .; clone_size: .; cdr3_aa: CASSYDSEETQYF; cdr3_nt: TGTGCCAGCAGCTACGACAGCGAAGAGACCCAGTACTTC
v_call: TRBV11-1; j_call: TRBJ2-2; d_call: TRBD1; clone_size: .; cdr3_aa: CASSLLQGMGELFF; cdr3_nt: TGTGCCAGCAGCTTATTACAGGGGATGGGGGAGCTGTTTTTT
v_call: TRBV7-6; j_call: TRBJ2-3; d_call: TRBD1; clone_size: .; cdr3_aa: CASSPGTGTTDTQYF; cdr3_nt: TGTGCCAGCAGTCCCGGGACAGGGACCACAGATACGCAGTATTTT
v_call: TRBV2; j_call: TRBJ2-1; d_call: TRBD2; clone_size: once; cdr3_aa: CASRVLAGADNEQFF; cdr3_nt: TGTGCCAGCAGGGTGCTAGCGGGAGCGGACAATGAGCAGTTCTTC
v_call: TRBV7-9; j_call: TRBJ1-1; d_call: .; clone_size: once; cdr3_aa: CASSLRINTEAFF; cdr3_nt: TGTGCCAGCAGCTTACGGATAAACACTGAAGCTTTCTTT
v_call: TRBV5-8; j_call: TRBJ2-7; d_call: TRBD1; clone_size: once; cdr3_aa: CASSRDREIYEQYF; cdr3_nt: TGTGCCAGCAGCCGGGACAGGGAAATCTACGAGCAGTACTTC
v_call: TRBV7-8; j_call: TRBJ1-2; d_call: .; clone_size: few; cdr3_aa: CASSLVGRSNYGYTF; cdr3_nt: TGTGCCAGCAGCTTAGTCGGGCGCTCTAACTATGGCTACACCTTC
v_call: TRBV7-7; j_call: TRBJ2-3; d_call: .; clone_size: .; cdr3_aa: CASSPNLVTDTQYF; cdr3_nt: TGTGCCAGCAGCCCAAACCTAGTCACAGATACGCAGTATTTT
v_call: TRBV7-9; j_call: TRBJ1-2; d_call: .; clone_size: .; cdr3_aa: CASSTGGGYGYTF; cdr3_nt: TGTGCCAGCAGCACGGGGGGAGGCTATGGCTACACCTTC
v_call: TRBV19; j_call: TRBJ1-5; d_call: .; clone_size: .; cdr3_aa: CASSMSSGSNQPQHF; cdr3_nt: TGTGCCAGTAGTATGAGTTCGGGTAGCAATCAGCCCCAGCATTTT
v_call: TRBV2; j_call: TRBJ2-7; d_call: .; clone_size: .; cdr3_aa: CASSDVVELYEQYF; cdr3_nt: TGTGCCAGCAGCGACGTGGTGGAGCTCTACGAGCAGTACTTC
v_call: TRBV5-1; j_call: TRBJ2-6; d_call: TRBD1; clone_size: .; cdr3_aa: CASSFLGARGPLSSGANVLTF; cdr3_nt: TGCGCCAGCAGCTTCCTTGGGGCCAGGGGGCCACTCAGCTCTGGGGCCAACGTCCTGACTTTC
v_call: TRBV14; j_call: TRBJ1-4; d_call: .; clone_size: .; cdr3_aa: CASSQIGPGEKLFF; cdr3_nt: TGTGCCAGCAGCCAAATCGGGCCGGGTGAAAAACTGTTTTTT
v_call: TRBV7-9; j_call: TRBJ1-1; d_call: .; clone_size: once; cdr3_aa: CASSRPGPEAFF; cdr3_nt: TGTGCCAGCAGCCGCCCCGGCCCCGAAGCTTTCTTT